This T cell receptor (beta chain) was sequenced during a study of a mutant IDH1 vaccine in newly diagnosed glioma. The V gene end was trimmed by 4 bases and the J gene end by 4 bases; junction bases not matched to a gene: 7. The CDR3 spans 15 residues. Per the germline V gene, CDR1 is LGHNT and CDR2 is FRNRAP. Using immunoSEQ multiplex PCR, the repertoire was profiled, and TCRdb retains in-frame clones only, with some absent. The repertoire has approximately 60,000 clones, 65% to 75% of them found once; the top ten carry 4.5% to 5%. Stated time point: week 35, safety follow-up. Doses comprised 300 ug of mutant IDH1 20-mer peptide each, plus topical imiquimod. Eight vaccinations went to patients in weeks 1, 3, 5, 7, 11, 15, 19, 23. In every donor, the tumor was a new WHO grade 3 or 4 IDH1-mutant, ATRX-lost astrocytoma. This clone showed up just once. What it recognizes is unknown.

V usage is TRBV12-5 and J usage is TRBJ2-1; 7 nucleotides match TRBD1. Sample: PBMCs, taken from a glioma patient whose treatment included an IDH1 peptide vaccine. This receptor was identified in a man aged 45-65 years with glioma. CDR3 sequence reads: CASGSGQDPYNEQFF. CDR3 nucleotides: TGTGCTAGTGGTTCCGGACAGGACCCATACAATGAGCAGTTCTTC.